Listed below are T cell receptor beta chains from one sample, sequenced in a study of cytomegalovirus exposure and HLA in healthy donors. Method: immunoSEQ multiplex PCR; TCRdb's copy keeps in-frame clones and lacks some. This table has 150,000 to 200,000 clones, about 70% appearing once. The specimen sequenced was PBMCs. The receptors stem from a man younger than 45 in good health and CMV-seropositive. Each CDR3 is given with its conserved first and last residue. The D gene is left open where the match is weak. Rows may omit the clone size; those that give it use once, few, many or a size class.

size	V	J	D	DNA	CDR3
NA	TRBV9	TRBJ1-1	TRBD1	TGTGCCAGCAGCGTAGGGACAGGGGCTGAAGCTTTCTTT	CASSVGTGAEAFF
few	TRBV28	TRBJ1-2	TRBD1	TGTGCCAGCAGGCGAGGGACAGGGTCTAACTATGGCTACACCTTC	CASRRGTGSNYGYTF
NA	TRBV6-5	TRBJ1-1	TRBD1	TGTGCCAGCAGCCTACAGGGGTCTGAAGCTTTCTTT	CASSLQGSEAFF
NA	TRBV7-2	TRBJ1-1	TRBD1	TGTGCCAGCAGCCCGGACAGGGGGGATGGGTGGGTCACTGAAGCTTTCTTT	CASSPDRGDGWVTEAFF
NA	TRBV18	TRBJ1-4	NA	TGTGCCAGCTCGGATCAGGGGATGGCTGAAAAACTGTTTTTT	CASSDQGMAEKLFF
NA	TRBV18	TRBJ1-2	NA	TGTGCCAGCTCACCACCGGGGGGGATTTACTATGGCTACACCTTC	CASSPPGGIYYGYTF
NA	TRBV2	TRBJ1-2	NA	TGTGCCAGCAGTGAAAGGCCCGCAGGAGGCTACACCTTC	CASSERPAGGYTF
NA	TRBV10-1	TRBJ2-4	TRBD1	TGCGCCAGCAGCTCAGACAGGGAAGCCAAAAACATTCAGTACTTC	CASSSDREAKNIQYF
NA	TRBV4-1	TRBJ1-2	TRBD1	TGCGCCAGCAGCCAAGATTCCGGACAGGAGTTTTTCTATGGCTACACCTTC	CASSQDSGQEFFYGYTF
NA	TRBV7-9	TRBJ2-3	TRBD2	TGTGCCAGCAGCTCCGGGGCGGGAGACGTTACAGATACGCAGTATTTT	CASSSGAGDVTDTQYF
NA	TRBV27	TRBJ2-3	TRBD2	TGTGCCAGCAGTTTGGTGGCTAGCGGGAGCGCGGATACGCAGTATTTT	CASSLVASGSADTQYF
NA	TRBV4-1	TRBJ2-1	TRBD2	TGCGCCAGCAGCGGCCGGGACTACCTCAACGACAATGAGCAGTTCTTC	CASSGRDYLNDNEQFF
NA	TRBV7-2	TRBJ1-5	TRBD1	TGTGCCAGCAGCTCGAAGGACAGGGGTGGCCAGCCCCAGCATTTT	CASSSKDRGGQPQHF
NA	TRBV11-3	TRBJ2-6	NA	TGTGCCAGCAGAGGCCGCAGCGATACTGGGGCCAACGTCCTGACTTTC	CASRGRSDTGANVLTF
once	TRBV2	TRBJ1-3	NA	TGTGCCGGCAGTGAGGGAAGGTTGGGGGCTACTGGAAACACCATATATTTT	CAGSEGRLGATGNTIYF
NA	TRBV30	TRBJ1-1	TRBD1	TGTGCCTGGGCCGGACAGGGGAGAACTGAAGCTTTCTTT	CAWAGQGRTEAFF
few	TRBV2	TRBJ1-2	NA	TGTGCCAGCAGCACCCCGGACAGAGCCTATGGCTACACCTTC	CASSTPDRAYGYTF
NA	TRBV9	TRBJ2-7	NA	TGTGCCAGCAGCCCCGGGGGGCTCGGATACTACGAGCAGTACTTC	CASSPGGLGYYEQYF
once	TRBV28	TRBJ1-5	TRBD1	TGTGCCAGCAACAGGGGGTCAGTAGGTTACAATCAGCCCCAGCATTTT	CASNRGSVGYNQPQHF
NA	TRBV10-3	TRBJ1-2	NA	TGTGCCATCAGTGAGACAGGGTGGGATGGCTACACCTTC	CAISETGWDGYTF
NA	TRBV28	TRBJ2-7	NA	TGTGCCAGCAGTTCGCCCCCGGGCGGGACCTACGAGCAGTACTTC	CASSSPPGGTYEQYF
NA	TRBV14	TRBJ1-1	NA	TGTGCCAGCAGCCCTGGTACGGAGGGCACGGGGTACACTGAAGCTTTCTTT	CASSPGTEGTGYTEAFF
NA	TRBV9	TRBJ2-7	NA	TGTGCCAGCAGCGTATACTCAAGCTCCTACGAGCAGTACTTC	CASSVYSSSYEQYF
NA	TRBV15	TRBJ1-2	TRBD1	TGTGCCACCAGCAGTGGACAGGGTCTCGGCTATGGCTACACCTTC	CATSSGQGLGYGYTF
NA	TRBV28	TRBJ2-5	NA	TGTGCCAGCTCATCCCAGTACCAAGAGACCCAGTACTTC	CASSSQYQETQYF
once	TRBV6-1	TRBJ1-2	NA	TGTGCCAGCAGAGTATCAAGCGGTGGCTACACCTTC	CASRVSSGGYTF
NA	TRBV11-3	TRBJ2-7	NA	TGTGCCAGCAGCCCCTCCGAGGGCTACGAGCAGTACTTC	CASSPSEGYEQYF
NA	TRBV6-5	TRBJ1-1	NA	TGTGCCAGCAGGTCCACAGATATGAACACTGAAGCTTTCTTT	CASRSTDMNTEAFF
NA	TRBV13	TRBJ2-3	NA	TGTGCCAGCAGCTTGCGGGACTCCACAGATACGCAGTATTTT	CASSLRDSTDTQYF
few	TRBV11-3	TRBJ2-7	TRBD2	TGTGCCAGCAGCTTTAGCGGGACGAGCTCCTACGAGCAGTACTTC	CASSFSGTSSYEQYF
few	TRBV5-1	TRBJ2-7	TRBD1	TGCGCCAGCAGCGCTGGGACAGGCCACGACGAGCAGTACTTC	CASSAGTGHDEQYF
NA	TRBV10-1	TRBJ2-2	NA	TGCGCCAGCAGTGGCGGGAAGGGCACCGGGGAGCTGTTTTTT	CASSGGKGTGELFF
NA	TRBV4-1	TRBJ2-7	NA	TGCGCCAGCAGCTTTCAGGCCGACAACTCCTACGAGCAGTACTTC	CASSFQADNSYEQYF
NA	TRBV6-1	TRBJ2-1	TRBD2	TGTGCCAGCATTCGGACTAGCGGGTCCTACAATGAGCAGTTCTTC	CASIRTSGSYNEQFF
NA	TRBV11-1	TRBJ2-2	TRBD2	TGTGCCAGCAGCCCGACTAGCGCCAACACCGGGGAGCTGTTTTTT	CASSPTSANTGELFF
NA	TRBV4-1	TRBJ1-4	TRBD1	TGCGCCAGCAGAAACAGGGGCGCAGAAAAACTGTTTTTT	CASRNRGAEKLFF
few	TRBV28	TRBJ2-1	NA	TGTGCCAGCAGTTTACCGAACAAAGCAGGGGGGGAGCAGTTCTTC	CASSLPNKAGGEQFF
few	TRBV10-3	TRBJ2-2	TRBD2	TGTGCCATCAGTTTGACTAGCGGGACTCTTCCCGGGGAGCTGTTTTTT	CAISLTSGTLPGELFF
few	TRBV19	TRBJ2-3	NA	TGTGCCAGTAGTGGGGGGACCACAGATACGCAGTATTTT	CASSGGTTDTQYF
NA	TRBV7-7	TRBJ2-1	TRBD1	TGTGCCAGCAGCCCGGGGACAGGGTACAATGAGCAGTTCTTC	CASSPGTGYNEQFF
NA	TRBV7-6	TRBJ2-1	TRBD2	TGTGCCAGCAGCTGGACTAGCGGGAGTCGCGATGAGCAGTTCTTC	CASSWTSGSRDEQFF
few	TRBV6-6	TRBJ1-1	NA	TGTGCCAGCAGTCCCTCAGGACAGAATAATGAAGCTTTCTTT	CASSPSGQNNEAFF
NA	TRBV4-2	TRBJ2-7	TRBD1	TGTGCCAGCAGCCAAGAGCGAGGGGGCTCGAGCGAGCAGTACTTC	CASSQERGGSSEQYF
once	TRBV28	TRBJ1-2	NA	TGTGCCAGCAGTTCAACAGAGAACTACACCTTC	CASSSTENYTF
NA	TRBV6-1	TRBJ2-7	TRBD2	TGTGCCAGCGTCGGGGGGGCGGGAGGGGGGTACGAGCAGTACTTC	CASVGGAGGGYEQYF
NA	TRBV6-4	TRBJ1-1	NA	TGTGCCAGCAGATCGACAGGCAGGGAAACTGAAGCTTTCTTT	CASRSTGRETEAFF
NA	TRBV6-5	TRBJ1-1	NA	TGTGCCAGCAGTTTGACGGAGGGGCCTGAAGCTTTCTTT	CASSLTEGPEAFF
NA	TRBV27	TRBJ2-3	NA	TGTGCCAGCAGTTTACTCTCGGACTCTGCGCAGTATTTT	CASSLLSDSAQYF
NA	TRBV28	TRBJ1-1	TRBD1	TGTGCCAGCAGTTTACAGGACAGGGGAGCTGAAGCTTTCTTT	CASSLQDRGAEAFF
NA	TRBV6-5	TRBJ1-1	TRBD1	TGTGCCAGCATTGAACAGGGGTTGAAAGCTTTCTTT	CASIEQGLKAFF
NA	TRBV28	TRBJ1-5	TRBD1	TGTGCCAGCAGGAAGACAGGGGGGAATCAGCCCCAGCATTTT	CASRKTGGNQPQHF
NA	TRBV27	TRBJ2-7	NA	TGTGCCAGCAGTCCGCCCCCGGAGACAGGTTCCTACGAGCAGTACTTC	CASSPPPETGSYEQYF
NA	TRBV15	TRBJ1-5	NA	TGTGCCACCAGCAGAGGGAGCGCAGATAGCAATCAGCCCCAGCATTTT	CATSRGSADSNQPQHF
few	TRBV27	TRBJ1-6	NA	TGTGCCAGCACTCCGACCCAGGTTGGCCGGGGAGATAATTCACCCCTCCACTTT	CASTPTQVGRGDNSPLHF
NA	TRBV6-5	TRBJ1-2	TRBD1	TGTGCCAGCAGTTACGGACTAACAGGGGCATATGGCTACACCTTC	CASSYGLTGAYGYTF
few	TRBV4-1	TRBJ1-6	TRBD1	TGCGCCAGCAGCCATGGACAGGGGGCCTCGGTCCACTTT	CASSHGQGASVHF
once	TRBV30	TRBJ1-4	NA	TGTGCCTGGAGTGTACCAGGAGGAGAAAAACTGTTTTTT	CAWSVPGGEKLFF
NA	TRBV11-2	TRBJ1-5	TRBD1	TGTGCCAGCAGCTTTCTAGCAGGGGGCTACAGTCAGCCCCAGCATTTT	CASSFLAGGYSQPQHF
few	TRBV9	TRBJ1-2	NA	TGTGCCAGCAGCGAGGACACAAACTATGGCTACACCTTC	CASSEDTNYGYTF
NA	TRBV4-1	TRBJ2-1	NA	TGCGCCAGCACCGGAGGGGGGAGGGCCCTAGGTGAGCAGTTCTTC	CASTGGGRALGEQFF